Here is one T cell receptor (beta chain) with its context. Reverse transcription of about 0.5 to 1 ug RNA used random hexamers. MiXCR was run by TCRdb on the immunoSEQ multiplex PCR reads, yielding one entry per CDR3 protein. Among 200,000 to 250,000 distinct CDR3 sequences listed, 94% were seen once. The trim removed 2 bases at V and 4 bases at J, leaving 3 bases unmatched. The CDR3 consists of 13 residues. Germline loops: CDR1 SQVTM, CDR2 ANQGSEA. The sample is drawn from a study of CD8 T cells in Susac syndrome. Sequenced: CD4+ T cells from PBMCs. The rearrangement links TRBV29-1 to TRBJ2-3, with 7 bases matching TRBD1. This TCR derives from a human donor with Susac syndrome. The CDR3: CSVERGRADTQYF. CDR3 bases: TGCAGCGTTGAAAGGGGGCGGGCAGATACGCAGTATTTT.